This TCR beta chain was profiled in a study of CD8 T cells in Susac syndrome. Study-wide context: Patients with Susac syndrome had blood drawn and were at that point therapy-naive, on corticosteroids, or on intravenous immunoglobulin alone.

V shed 2 bases and J shed 7 bases, with 6 bases lying between them. The length of the CDR3 is 11 residues. The germline CDR1 and CDR2 sequences are MGHDK and SYGVNS. Comments on this clonotype: Its specificity is not known.

CD8+ and CD4+ blood T cells underwent TCR beta sequencing. RNA totalling roughly 0.45 to 1 ug underwent reverse transcription with random hexamers. Coverage of TCR beta CDR3 amplification by immunoSEQ multiplex PCR extended to 54 Vbeta and 13 Jbeta. TCRdb independently ran MiXCR on the immunoSEQ multiplex PCR reads; one entry per CDR3 protein. The repertoire consists of about 100,000 distinct CDR3 sequences, with roughly 96% occurring once and the leading ten covering approximately 0.3%. General observations from the study: Clonal expansion of Susac CD8+ cells peaked in TEMRA cells, and it also peaked in active patients.

The chain links TRBV25-1 to TRBJ2-7, with D uncertain. The source is a human donor with Susac syndrome. Source material: CD8+ T cells from PBMCs. CDR3 bases: TGTGCCAGCAGTGAAGAACAAGAGCAGTACTTC. This translates into CASSEEQEQYF.